The 21 T cell receptor beta chains below were found in one sample sequenced in a study of CD8+CD57+ T cells in acquired aplastic anemia. Patients selected for sequencing had displayed CD8+CD57+ cell expansion by flow cytometry. TCR beta VDJ combinations and CDR3 sequences were profiled from genomic DNA. A single record per CDR3 protein comes from TCRdb applying MiXCR to the reads. The table has about 180,000 distinct CDR3 sequences, roughly 50% seen once. The sample consisted of sorted CD4+, CD8+, or CD8+CD57+ T cells (not recorded which) from PBMCs. These receptors were collected from a human donor with aplastic anemia.

Notes on this clonotype: One junction end disagrees with the germline gene, perhaps due to a read error. V and J are TRBV5-4 and TRBJ2-7, with D unresolved. CDR3 length: 12 amino acids. Germline lookup yields CDR1 SGHNT and CDR2 YYREEE (reference sequence). Here the CDR3 reads CAGNSLGYEQYF. CDR3 bases: TGCGCCGGCAACAGTTTAGGATACGAGCAGTACTTC.

In DNA form, the CDR3 reads TGTGCCAGCAGTGAAGATTTGGGGGGGGCGGAGACCCAGTACTTC. It specifies CASSEDLGGAETQYF. The rearrangement joins TRBV2 to TRBJ2-5, with D perhaps matching TRBD2 (7 bases). This CDR3 is built from 15 residues. Germline V gene sequence: CDR1 SNHLY, CDR2 FYNNEI. V gave up 1 base and J gave up 5 bases, with 14 bases separating them.

Ten or more counts support this clonotype. CDR3 protein: CASSQEPGASGWNEQFF. CDR3 bases: TGCGCCAGCAGCCAAGAGCCGGGAGCTAGCGGGTGGAATGAGCAGTTCTTC. The chain recombines TRBV4-1 with TRBJ2-1; 8 bases agree with TRBD2. V lost 0 bases to trimming and J lost 7 bases; unmatched junction nucleotides: 11. The CDR3 runs 17 residues. Per germline, CDR1 MGHRA and CDR2 YSYEKL.

This chain connects TRBV20-1 to TRBJ1-6; 8 bases align to TRBD1. The CDR3 is 15 amino acids. The ends lost 4 bases at V and 9 bases at J; junction bases unmatched: 11. The germline V gene encodes CDR1 DFQATT and CDR2 SNEGSKA (reference sequence). CDR3: CSAKDRGRRGSPLHF. Here the CDR3 DNA reads TGCAGTGCTAAAGACAGGGGCAGAAGGGGTTCACCCCTCCACTTT.

V and J are TRBV11-2 and TRBJ2-3, with a tentative D call TRBD2 (5 bases). The CDR3 sequence is 15 residues long. CDR1 is SGHAT and CDR2 is FQNNGV in the germline V gene. V was trimmed by 7 bases and J by 3 bases, leaving 17 bases between them. CDR3 sequence (DNA): TGTGCCAGCACCCGGGCGGACTCCTTAACAGATACGCAGTATTTT. Protein product: CASTRADSLTDTQYF.

V is TRBV10-2 and J is TRBJ2-7; unclear D gene. CDR1 and CDR2 from the germline V gene are WSHSY and SAAADI. Trimming took off 7 bases at V and 0 bases at J, with 7 bases between the two ends. This CDR3 spans 12 amino acids. This CDR3 reads CASTSPSYEQYF. The CDR3 nucleotides read TGCGCCAGCACGTCCCCCTCCTACGAGCAGTACTTC.

As for this clonotype: One end of the junction does not line up with germline, which may come from a read error. This chain links TRBV10-3 with TRBJ2-7; no reliable D call. Germline loops: CDR1 ENHRY, CDR2 SYGVKD. This CDR3 has 14 residues. CDR3 in amino acids: CASSGSGRSYEQYF. The CDR3 region has the DNA TGTGCCAGCAGTGGGTCCGGGCGATCCTACGAGCAGTACTTC.

The table lists this clonotype with many counts. This rearrangement joins TRBV12-3 or TRBV12-4 to TRBJ2-7; 7 bases match TRBD1. There are 13 residues in the CDR3. J was trimmed by 2 bases and V by 5 bases; bases with no gene match: 3. CDR3 sequence: CASSRDSAYEQYF. CDR3 DNA sequence: TGTGCCAGCAGTCGGGACAGTGCCTACGAGCAGTACTTC.

This clonotype has a count of ten or more. J is TRBJ2-2 and V is TRBV24-1; perhaps TRBD2 as D (6 bases). The length of the CDR3 is 14 residues. Germline V gives CDR1 KGHDR, CDR2 SFDVKD. V was pared by 6 bases and J by 7 bases, with 14 bases between. CDR3 coding DNA: TGTGCCACCAGTCCCCTGGGGGGTATCGGGGAGCTGTTTTTT. Encoded protein: CATSPLGGIGELFF.

This clonotype was counted at least ten times. The chain is built from TRBV9 and TRBJ2-5; D is unclear. The germline CDR1 and CDR2 sequences are SGDLS and YYNGEE. V lost 3 bases and J 7 bases, leaving 13 bases between the germline ends. CDR3 length: 13 amino acids. In DNA, the CDR3 is TGTGCCAGCAGCGCCGACTCACCCGGGACCCAGTACTTC. This sequence encodes CASSADSPGTQYF.

The chain is built from TRBV19 and TRBJ2-3; 9 bases are shared with TRBD2. Germline CDR1 is LNHDA and CDR2 is SQIVND (reference sequence). This CDR3 comprises 14 residues. The J segment lost 13 bases and the V segment lost 5 bases, leaving 13 bases of the junction unmatched. This chain's CDR3 is CASSPASPSGRKYF. The CDR3 bases are TGTGCCAGTAGTCCCGCCTCTCCAAGCGGGAGGAAGTATTTT.

This clonotype was counted between two and nine times. In nucleotides, the CDR3 is TGTGCCAGCAGCTTATGGGAGGCATCACCCCTCCACTTT. As protein: CASSLWEASPLHF. This rearrangement joins TRBV7-3 to TRBJ1-6; D is unclear. The V gene's germline CDR1 is SGHTA and CDR2 FQGTGA. Trimming removed 2 bases from V and 10 bases from J, with 9 bases in between. The CDR3 length is 13 residues.

The chain couples TRBV20-1 to TRBJ2-5, with TRBD2 identical over 12 bases. Germline values: CDR1 DFQATT, CDR2 SNEGSKA (reference sequence). V trimming: 5 bases; J trimming: 4 bases; junction bases outside the gene matches: 5. The CDR3 sequence is 14 residues long. The CDR3 coding sequence is TGCAGTGCTTCTAGCGGGGGGGCCCCAGAGACCCAGTACTTC. Protein: CSASSGGAPETQYF.

In DNA form, the CDR3 reads TGTGCCAGCAGCTTAGGCCGTTTTCAAACAGATACGCAGTATTTT. Translating gives CASSLGRFQTDTQYF. The gene calls are TRBV7-6 and TRBJ2-3; the D is unclear. Deletions cut 1 base from V and 3 bases from J, with 11 bases between. This CDR3 has 15 amino acids. The germline gives CDR1 SGHVS, CDR2 FNYEAQ.

V gene TRBV20-1 combines with J gene TRBJ1-5, with TRBD1 identical over 8 bases. With 6 bases clipped from V and 1 base from J, the junction kept 2 bases outside the gene matches. The germline V gene encodes CDR1 DFQATT and CDR2 SNEGSKA (reference sequence). The CDR3 sequence is 13 residues long. CDR3 in DNA: TGCAGTGCAAGGACAGGGAGCAATCAGCCCCAGCATTTT. It translates to CSARTGSNQPQHF.

The V gene is TRBV10-3, the J gene TRBJ1-1; D remains ambiguous. V gave up 6 bases and J gave up 4 bases, with 12 bases separating them. The CDR3 totals 13 residues. CDR1 and CDR2 from the germline V gene are ENHRY and SYGVKD. The CDR3 sequence is CAISRGEGTEAFF. The CDR3 nucleotides read TGTGCCATCAGCCGGGGTGAGGGCACTGAAGCTTTCTTT.

There are many counts of this clonotype. The chain couples TRBV9 to TRBJ2-3, with D unresolved. Trimming stripped 0 bases from V and 4 bases from J, with 12 bases between. The CDR3 is 15 residues long. The germline V gene has CDR1 SGDLS and CDR2 YYNGEE. The CDR3 spells CASSVDPGRADTQYF. In nucleotides, the CDR3 is TGTGCCAGCAGCGTAGATCCAGGACGGGCAGATACGCAGTATTTT. Full variable domain (remainder filled in from reference TRBV9 and TRBJ2-3): DSGVTQTPKHLITATGQRVTLRCSPRSGDLSVYWYQQSLDQGLQFLIQYYNGEERAKGNILERFSAQQFPDLHSELNLSSLELGDSALYFCASSVDPGRADTQYFGPGTRLTVL.

The sample holds a few counts of this clonotype. The genes are TRBV9 and TRBJ2-7, with a tentative D call TRBD2 (6 bases). Germline V lookup: CDR1 SGDLS, CDR2 YYNGEE. The CDR3 has 14 amino acids. Trimming took 4 bases from V and 2 from J, leaving 13 bases between them. The CDR3 sequence: CASSSRDLPYEQYF. CDR3 DNA sequence: TGTGCCAGCAGCTCCCGGGACTTACCCTACGAGCAGTACTTC.

Of note for this clonotype: In this CDR3 the conserved last residue, phenylalanine or tryptophan, is missing, so a read error is likely. J is TRBJ1-2 and V is TRBV12-3 or TRBV12-4, with D unclear. V lost 7 bases and J lost 3, with 12 bases in between. CDR3 size: 13 residues. The DNA of the CDR3 is TGTGCCAGCACCCGAGACGGTGACTATGGCTACACCCTC. Translation gives CASTRDGDYGYTL.

Only a few counts were recorded for this clonotype. V usage is TRBV19 and J usage is TRBJ2-7; 10 nucleotides match TRBD2. Germline CDR1 is LNHDA and CDR2 is SQIVND (reference sequence). CDR3 length equals 15 residues. The V and J ends lost 6 bases and 1 base, in that order; junction bases with no gene match: 6. CDR3: CASSPSSGGSYEQYF. The CDR3 bases are TGTGCCAGTAGCCCCTCTAGCGGGGGTTCCTACGAGCAGTACTTC.

This clonotype was recorded many times. The chain uses TRBV5-1 and TRBJ1-4; D call uncertain. Germline V gives CDR1 SGHRS, CDR2 YFSETQ. The CDR3 has 14 amino acids. V gave up 2 bases and J gave up 4 bases, with 9 bases separating them. The CDR3 loop reads CASSFQAINEKLFF. The CDR3 DNA reads TGCGCCAGCAGCTTCCAGGCGATTAATGAAAAACTGTTTTTT.